This T cell receptor beta chain was recorded in a study of identical twins. Study conclusions and caveats: Twins' excess sharing was less marked for out-of-frame beta sequences. The study found excess low generation probability among twin-shared out-of-frame alpha sequences.

cDNA carried unique molecular identifiers, and a universal primer site was added by template switching. Using its own MiXCR run on the 5' RACE reads, TCRdb lists one record per CDR3 protein. Here the sample spans about 900,000 distinct CDR3 sequences, approximately 13% being singletons. This clonotype was observed many times. The target antigen is unknown. These sequences were also reported in another study, on yellow fever vaccine responses in identical twins.

This sequence was found in a woman between 18 and 29 years old in good health. What was sequenced was PBMCs.

Here the CDR3 DNA reads TGCAGTGCTCGACTAGCGGGGGACCTCACAGATACGCAGTATTTT. Its translation: CSARLAGDLTDTQYF. The V gene is TRBV20-1, the J gene TRBJ2-3; 12 bases are shared with TRBD2. V lost 5 bases and J lost 2; bases outside the gene matches: 5. The CDR3 runs 15 residues. Germline V gives CDR1 DFQATT, CDR2 SNEGSKA (reference sequence).